This T cell receptor beta chain was found in a study of blood T cell repertoires in COVID-19. There are 14 residues in the CDR3. Germline CDR1 SNHLY, CDR2 FYNNEI. J lost 8 bases, V lost 9 bases, and 6 bases had no gene match. The table came from immunoSEQ multiplex PCR; TCRdb's copy has only in-frame clones and leaves some out. This table has a few hundred thousand clones, around 84% appearing once. The receptor's source is a man aged 25-40 years who had recovered from COVID-19. What was sequenced was PBMCs or T cells enriched from blood (not recorded which). V and J are TRBV2 and TRBJ2-1, with 14 nucleotides matching TRBD2. This CDR3 is CASPGTSGGYEQFF. The CDR3 nucleotides read TGTGCCAGTCCCGGGACTAGCGGGGGTTATGAGCAGTTCTTC.